Listed below are T cell receptor beta chains from one sample, sequenced in a study of siplizumab effects on memory and regulatory T cells. The data were produced by immunoSEQ multiplex PCR, yet TCRdb's version contains in-frame clones alone and is incomplete. The data hold 80,000 to 130,000 clones, with 90% to 95% observed a single time. Sequenced: Tregs sorted from blood. The source of these receptors is a human donor in good health. CDR3s include the opening cysteine and the closing phenylalanine or tryptophan. Each record gives: clone size, V gene, D gene, J gene, CDR3 length, CDR3 DNA, CDR3 protein. D genes are given only for firm matches. A row's size may be missing; if present it is once, few, many or a size class.

once	TRBV11-2	NA	TRBJ2-2	18	TGTGCCAGCAGCCGGTCACCAAGAGGGGGACGGAGCACCGGGGAGCTGTTTTTT	CASSRSPRGGRSTGELFF
NA	TRBV6-1	NA	TRBJ2-7	13	TGTGCCAGCATGGGGTGGGGCTCCTACGAGCAGTACTTC	CASMGWGSYEQYF
NA	TRBV7-9	NA	TRBJ2-4	17	TGTGCCAGCAGCTTAGCGACAGGCCCAATAGAAAAAAACATTCAGTACTTC	CASSLATGPIEKNIQYF
NA	TRBV5-1	TRBD2	TRBJ2-7	17	TGCGCCAGCAGCTTTCGTGGGACTAGCGGGAGTTCAAGGGAGCAGTACTTC	CASSFRGTSGSSREQYF
NA	TRBV6-6	NA	TRBJ2-2	15	TGTGCCACCCGGGGCAGGGAAGCGAACACCGGGGAGCTGTTTTTT	CATRGREANTGELFF
NA	TRBV5-1	NA	TRBJ2-2	14	TGCGCCAGCAGCCGGACTCTGAACACCGGGGAGCTGTTTTTT	CASSRTLNTGELFF
NA	TRBV5-1	NA	TRBJ1-2	12	TGCGCCAGCAGCTCCCGGGGGGACGGCTACACCTTC	CASSSRGDGYTF
NA	TRBV28	NA	TRBJ1-1	11	TGTGCCAGCGTCAGCAACACTGAAGCTTTCTTT	CASVSNTEAFF
NA	TRBV5-4	NA	TRBJ1-2	14	TGTGCCAGCAGCCCGCCAACTTCTAACTATGGCTACACCTTC	CASSPPTSNYGYTF
NA	TRBV11-3	TRBD1	TRBJ2-2	14	TGTGCCAGCAGCGATGACAGGGGGACCGGGGAGCTGTTTTTT	CASSDDRGTGELFF
NA	TRBV5-1	TRBD2	TRBJ2-7	15	TGCGCCAGCAGCCCCCGGGCGGGAGAGCTCTACGAGCAGTACTTC	CASSPRAGELYEQYF
NA	TRBV10-3	TRBD1	TRBJ2-5	13	TGTGCCACCCGGGACAGGGGACAAGAGACCCAGTACTTC	CATRDRGQETQYF
NA	TRBV29-1	TRBD1	TRBJ1-2	11	TGCAGCGTTGAGACAGGGGTTTGGTACACCTTC	CSVETGVWYTF
NA	TRBV19	TRBD2	TRBJ2-5	18	TGTGCCAGTAGTACGACTCCCGGGACTAGCGGGAGTCTTAGAACCCAGTACTTC	CASSTTPGTSGSLRTQYF
NA	TRBV29-1	NA	TRBJ2-7	15	TGCAGCGTCCTTGTTCGACGGACCAACGACTACGAGCAGTACTTC	CSVLVRRTNDYEQYF
NA	TRBV18	NA	TRBJ2-1	15	TGTGCCAGCTCGACCGGGGAGGCCTCTTCTGTAGAGCAGTTCTTC	CASSTGEASSVEQFF
few	TRBV16	TRBD1	TRBJ1-2	15	TGTGCCAGCAGCCTCCGGGACAGCCTTAACTATGGCTACACCTTC	CASSLRDSLNYGYTF
NA	TRBV5-1	TRBD1	TRBJ2-3	16	TGCGCCAGCAGCCGCGGGACAGGGGGCGGTTCAGATACGCAGTATTTT	CASSRGTGGGSDTQYF
NA	TRBV11-1	NA	TRBJ2-1	15	TGTGCCAGCAGCTACTACATCCCTAGCAACAATGAGCAGTTCTTC	CASSYYIPSNNEQFF
few	TRBV5-1	TRBD2	TRBJ2-2	14	TGCGCCAGCTCCTGGGCGGGAGAAAACGGGGAGCTGTTTTTT	CASSWAGENGELFF
NA	TRBV5-6	TRBD1	TRBJ1-1	14	TGTGCCAGCAGTACACAGGGGGCTTTCACTGAAGCTTTCTTT	CASSTQGAFTEAFF
NA	TRBV4-2	NA	TRBJ2-2	17	TGTGCCAGCAGCCAAGTGGGGTCTAGCGCGAACACCGGGGAGCTGTTTTTT	CASSQVGSSANTGELFF
NA	TRBV6-6	NA	TRBJ2-1	11	TGTGCCAGTTCTCGGAACATCGAGCAGTTCTTC	CASSRNIEQFF
NA	TRBV5-1	TRBD1	TRBJ2-3	16	TGCGCCAGCAGCCCGCCCGGGACAGCCAGCACAGATACGCAGTATTTT	CASSPPGTASTDTQYF
NA	TRBV11-2	TRBD1	TRBJ2-7	15	TGTGCCAGCAGCCAAACCGGGACAGACCCCTACGAGCAGTACTTC	CASSQTGTDPYEQYF
NA	TRBV9	TRBD1	TRBJ1-4	16	TGTGCCAGCAGCCCCGGGGACAGGGCAACTAATGAAAAACTGTTTTTT	CASSPGDRATNEKLFF
once	TRBV28	NA	TRBJ2-7	11	TGTGCCAGCAGTTTAAACTACGAGCAGTACTTC	CASSLNYEQYF
once	TRBV5-1	TRBD2	TRBJ2-3	16	TGCGCCAGCAGCACTCTAGCGGGAGGGCCCCCAGATACGCAGTATTTT	CASSTLAGGPPDTQYF
NA	TRBV11-2	TRBD2	TRBJ2-7	15	TGTGCCAGCAGCTTGGGCACTAGCGGGACCTACGAGCAGTACTTC	CASSLGTSGTYEQYF
NA	TRBV15	TRBD1	TRBJ1-2	16	TGTGCCACCAGCAAGGTACAGGGGCCCCCAGGCTATGGCTACACCTTC	CATSKVQGPPGYGYTF
few	TRBV4-1	NA	TRBJ2-1	16	TGCGCCAGCAGCCAAGGATTTAGGGGATCCTACAATGAGCAGTTCTTC	CASSQGFRGSYNEQFF
NA	TRBV5-1	TRBD1	TRBJ1-1	17	TGCGCCAGCAGCTTGGGAGCATTCGGACAGGGCTGGACTGAAGCTTTCTTT	CASSLGAFGQGWTEAFF
once	TRBV7-3	TRBD2	TRBJ2-1	15	TGTGCCAGCAGCAAAACTAGCGGGAGGTACTATGAGCAGTTCTTC	CASSKTSGRYYEQFF
NA	TRBV2	TRBD1	TRBJ1-2	12	TGTGCCAGAACCGGGACAGGAGGTGGCTACACCTTC	CARTGTGGGYTF
NA	TRBV7-3	TRBD2	TRBJ2-3	18	TGTGCCAGCAGCTTAACGGGACTAGCGGGAGGGCCTAGTGATACGCAGTATTTT	CASSLTGLAGGPSDTQYF
NA	TRBV9	NA	TRBJ1-5	14	TGTGCCAGCAGCGTAGGACAGTTCGGTCAGCCCCAGCATTTT	CASSVGQFGQPQHF
NA	TRBV5-1	NA	TRBJ2-7	13	TGCGCCAGCAGGGGTACTAGTTCCTACGAGCAGTACTTC	CASRGTSSYEQYF
NA	TRBV16	NA	TRBJ1-2	14	TGTGCCAGCAGCCCAATCCAAGCTAACTATGGCTACACCTTC	CASSPIQANYGYTF
NA	TRBV9	TRBD2	TRBJ2-1	15	TGTGCCAGCACCCCAGGACTAGCGGGAGTAAGTGAGCAGTTCTTC	CASTPGLAGVSEQFF
NA	TRBV5-4	TRBD2	TRBJ2-7	14	TGTGCCAGCAGCGTGCCGGGACTAGCGGGCGAGCAGTACTTC	CASSVPGLAGEQYF
NA	TRBV4-2	NA	TRBJ2-3	13	TGTGCCAGCAGTCCCCTAGCGACAGATACGCAGTATTTT	CASSPLATDTQYF
NA	TRBV5-6	NA	TRBJ1-2	15	TGTGCCAGCAGCTTGGCCCCGAGAACGCCCTATGGCTACACCTTC	CASSLAPRTPYGYTF
NA	TRBV5-4	NA	TRBJ2-1	12	TGTGCCAGCAGCTTCCCGAACAATGAGCAGTTCTTC	CASSFPNNEQFF
NA	TRBV11-2	NA	TRBJ2-5	13	TGTGCCAGCAGCTTTGGTGTCGGAGAGACCCAGTACTTC	CASSFGVGETQYF
NA	TRBV2	TRBD1	TRBJ2-1	13	TGTGCCAGCAGGAGGGGACAGAACAATGAGCAGTTCTTC	CASRRGQNNEQFF
NA	TRBV11-2	TRBD2	TRBJ2-3	16	TGTGCCAGCAGCTTAGGCGGGACTAGGGGCGCAGATACGCAGTATTTT	CASSLGGTRGADTQYF
NA	TRBV28	NA	TRBJ2-2	13	TGTGCCAGCAGTTTTCCCAACACCGGGGAGCTGTTTTTT	CASSFPNTGELFF
NA	TRBV28	NA	TRBJ2-1	15	TGTGCCACCCTTCCGCAGGGGCGTCTGGGCAATGAGCAGTTCTTC	CATLPQGRLGNEQFF
NA	TRBV5-1	NA	TRBJ2-2	12	TGCGCCAGCACTGAGTTCACCGGGGAGCTGTTTTTT	CASTEFTGELFF
once	TRBV5-4	TRBD1	TRBJ1-4	14	TGTGCCAGCAGCCTCAGGGGGCGGACTGAAAAACTGTTTTTT	CASSLRGRTEKLFF